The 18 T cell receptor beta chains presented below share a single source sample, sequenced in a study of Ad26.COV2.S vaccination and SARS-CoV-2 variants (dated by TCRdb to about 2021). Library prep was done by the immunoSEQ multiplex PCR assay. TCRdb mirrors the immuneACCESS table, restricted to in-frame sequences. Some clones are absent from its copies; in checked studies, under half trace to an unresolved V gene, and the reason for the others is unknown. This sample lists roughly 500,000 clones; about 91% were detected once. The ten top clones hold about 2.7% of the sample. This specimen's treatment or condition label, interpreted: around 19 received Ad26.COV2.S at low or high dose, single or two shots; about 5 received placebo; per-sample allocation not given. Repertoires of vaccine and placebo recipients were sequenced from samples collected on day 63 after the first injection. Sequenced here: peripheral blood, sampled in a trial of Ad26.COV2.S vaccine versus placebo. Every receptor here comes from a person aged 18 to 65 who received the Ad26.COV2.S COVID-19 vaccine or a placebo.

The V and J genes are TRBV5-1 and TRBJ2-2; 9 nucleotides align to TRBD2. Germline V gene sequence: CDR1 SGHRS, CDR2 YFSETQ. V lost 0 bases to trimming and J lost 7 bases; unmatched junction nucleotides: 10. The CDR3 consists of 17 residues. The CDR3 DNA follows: TGCGCCAGCAGCTTGGCCGGAGGAAGGACTAGCGTCGGGGAGCTGTTTTTT. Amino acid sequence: CASSLAGGRTSVGELFF. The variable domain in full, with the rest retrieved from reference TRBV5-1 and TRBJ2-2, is KAGVTQTPRYLIKTRGQQVTLSCSPISGHRSVSWYQQTPGQGLQFLFEYFSETQRNKGNFPGRFSGRQFSNSRSEMNVSTLELGDSALYLCASSLAGGRTSVGELFFGEGSRLTVL.

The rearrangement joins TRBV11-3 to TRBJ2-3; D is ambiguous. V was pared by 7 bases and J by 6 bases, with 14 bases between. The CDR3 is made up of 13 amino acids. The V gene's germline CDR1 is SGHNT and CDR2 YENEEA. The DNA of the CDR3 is TGTGCCAGCACCTCACCCCTCATGGATACGCAGTATTTT. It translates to CASTSPLMDTQYF.

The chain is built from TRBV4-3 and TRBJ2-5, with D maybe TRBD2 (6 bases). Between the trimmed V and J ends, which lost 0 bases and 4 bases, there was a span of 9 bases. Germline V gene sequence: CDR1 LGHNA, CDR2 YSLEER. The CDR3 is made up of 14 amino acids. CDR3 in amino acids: CASSQDAGGETQYF. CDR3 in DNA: TGCGCCAGCAGCCAAGATGCCGGGGGAGAGACCCAGTACTTC.

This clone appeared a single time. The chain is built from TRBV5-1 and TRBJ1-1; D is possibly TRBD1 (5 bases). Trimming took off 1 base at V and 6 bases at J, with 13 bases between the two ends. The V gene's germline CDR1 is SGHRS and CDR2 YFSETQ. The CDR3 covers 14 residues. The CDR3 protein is CASSLFGQGPEAFF. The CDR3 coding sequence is TGCGCCAGCAGCTTGTTCGGGCAGGGTCCTGAAGCTTTCTTT.

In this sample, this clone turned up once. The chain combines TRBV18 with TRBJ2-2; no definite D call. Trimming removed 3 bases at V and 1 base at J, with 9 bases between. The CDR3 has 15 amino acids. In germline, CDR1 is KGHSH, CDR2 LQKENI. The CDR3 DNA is TGTGCCAGCTCACCGGCCACGTTGAACACCGGGGAGCTGTTTTTT. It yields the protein CASSPATLNTGELFF.

CDR3 nucleotides: TGCGCCAGCAATGGACAGGGGGCCACTGAAGCTTTCTTT. Its protein is CASNGQGATEAFF. The V call is TRBV5-1, the J call TRBJ1-1; 11 nucleotides match TRBD1. The CDR3 consists of 13 residues. The junction had 2 bases not matched to a gene; V was cut back by 6 bases and J by 4 bases. Germline V lookup: CDR1 SGHRS, CDR2 YFSETQ.

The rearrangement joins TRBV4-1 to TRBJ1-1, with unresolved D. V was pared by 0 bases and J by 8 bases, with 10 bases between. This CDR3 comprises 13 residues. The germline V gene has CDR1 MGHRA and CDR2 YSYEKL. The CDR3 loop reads CASSQDLESEAFF. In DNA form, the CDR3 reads TGCGCCAGCAGCCAAGATCTGGAGTCAGAAGCTTTCTTT.

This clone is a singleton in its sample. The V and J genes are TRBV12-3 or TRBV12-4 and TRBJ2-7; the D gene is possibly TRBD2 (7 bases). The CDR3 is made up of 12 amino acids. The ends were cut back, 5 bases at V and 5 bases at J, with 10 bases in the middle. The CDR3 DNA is TGTGCCAGCAGTGGGGGGGCCCACGAGCAGTACTTC. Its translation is CASSGGAHEQYF.

The chain's CDR3 is CASSASHTDTQYF. CDR3 bases: TGTGCCAGCTCGGCTAGTCACACAGATACGCAGTATTTT. The V and J genes are TRBV7-3 and TRBJ2-3; no definite D call. The CDR3 extends over 13 amino acids. Germline V lookup: CDR1 SGHTA, CDR2 FQGTGA. Trimming removed 8 bases from V and 2 bases from J, with 11 bases in between.

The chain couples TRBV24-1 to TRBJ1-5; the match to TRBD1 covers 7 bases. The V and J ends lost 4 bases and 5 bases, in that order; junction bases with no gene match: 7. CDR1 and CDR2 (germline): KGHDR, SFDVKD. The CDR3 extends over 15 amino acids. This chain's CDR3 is CATSDPRGGDQPQHF. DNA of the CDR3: TGTGCCACCAGTGACCCCAGGGGGGGCGATCAGCCCCAGCATTTT.

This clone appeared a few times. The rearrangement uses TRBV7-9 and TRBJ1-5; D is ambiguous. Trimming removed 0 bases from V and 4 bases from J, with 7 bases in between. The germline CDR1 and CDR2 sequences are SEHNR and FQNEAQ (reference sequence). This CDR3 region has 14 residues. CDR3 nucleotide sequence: TGTGCCAGCAGCTTAGCGCTGGGGAATCAGCCCCAGCATTTT. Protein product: CASSLALGNQPQHF.

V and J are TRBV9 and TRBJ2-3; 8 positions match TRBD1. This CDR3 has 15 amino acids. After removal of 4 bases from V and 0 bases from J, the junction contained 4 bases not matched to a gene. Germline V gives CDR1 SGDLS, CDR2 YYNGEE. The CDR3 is CASSWTGFSTDTQYF. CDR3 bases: TGTGCCAGCAGCTGGACAGGGTTTAGCACAGATACGCAGTATTTT. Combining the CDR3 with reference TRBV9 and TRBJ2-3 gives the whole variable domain DSGVTQTPKHLITATGQRVTLRCSPRSGDLSVYWYQQSLDQGLQFLIQYYNGEERAKGNILERFSAQQFPDLHSELNLSSLELGDSALYFCASSWTGFSTDTQYFGPGTRLTVL.

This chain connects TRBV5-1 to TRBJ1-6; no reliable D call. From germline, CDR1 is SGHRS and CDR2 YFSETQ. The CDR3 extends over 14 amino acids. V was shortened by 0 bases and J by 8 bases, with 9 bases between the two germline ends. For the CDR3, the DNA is TGCGCCAGCAGCTTGGCTAACAGAGATTCACCCCTCCACTTT. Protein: CASSLANRDSPLHF.

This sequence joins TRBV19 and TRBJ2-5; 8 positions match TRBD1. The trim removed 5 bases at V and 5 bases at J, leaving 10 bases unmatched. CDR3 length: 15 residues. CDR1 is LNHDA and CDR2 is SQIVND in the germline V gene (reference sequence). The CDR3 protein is CASSLRTGPGETQYF. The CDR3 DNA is TGTGCCAGTAGTCTTCGGACAGGGCCCGGGGAGACCCAGTACTTC.

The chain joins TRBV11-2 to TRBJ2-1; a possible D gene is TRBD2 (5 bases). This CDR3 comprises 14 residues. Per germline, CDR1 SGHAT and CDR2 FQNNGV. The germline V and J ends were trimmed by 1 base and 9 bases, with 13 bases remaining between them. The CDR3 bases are TGTGCCAGCAGCTTAGGCGTGCGGGCCTCTGAGCAGTTCTTC. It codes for CASSLGVRASEQFF. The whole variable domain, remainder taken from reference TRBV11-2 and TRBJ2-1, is EAGVAQSPRYKIIEKRQSVAFWCNPISGHATLYWYQQILGQGPKLLIQFQNNGVVDDSQLPKDRFSAERLKGVDSTLKIQPAKLEDSAVYLCASSLGVRASEQFFGPGTRLTVL.

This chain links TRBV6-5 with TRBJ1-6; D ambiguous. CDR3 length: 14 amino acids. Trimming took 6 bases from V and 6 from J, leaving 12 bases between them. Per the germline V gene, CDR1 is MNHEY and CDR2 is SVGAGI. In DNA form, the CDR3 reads TGTGCCAGCAGCCGACACGTGGGTAATTCACCCCTCCACTTT. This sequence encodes CASSRHVGNSPLHF.

The CDR3 region has the DNA TGTGCCAGCACCCGCCGGGGGGGTAGGGAGCCCCAGCATTTT. Its translation is CASTRRGGREPQHF. The V gene is TRBV27, the J gene TRBJ1-5; a weak D match, TRBD1 (5 bases). Trimming cost V 7 bases and J 8 bases, with 18 bases left between them. This CDR3 region has 14 residues. Germline CDR1 reads MNHEY; CDR2 reads SMNVEV (reference sequence).

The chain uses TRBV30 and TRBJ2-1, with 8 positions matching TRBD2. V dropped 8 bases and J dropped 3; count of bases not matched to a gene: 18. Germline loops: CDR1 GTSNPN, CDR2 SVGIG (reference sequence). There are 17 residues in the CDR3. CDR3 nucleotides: TGTGCCCACGGAAAGGTGTCTCGGGGGGGCCTCTACAATGAGCAGTTCTTC. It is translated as CAHGKVSRGGLYNEQFF.